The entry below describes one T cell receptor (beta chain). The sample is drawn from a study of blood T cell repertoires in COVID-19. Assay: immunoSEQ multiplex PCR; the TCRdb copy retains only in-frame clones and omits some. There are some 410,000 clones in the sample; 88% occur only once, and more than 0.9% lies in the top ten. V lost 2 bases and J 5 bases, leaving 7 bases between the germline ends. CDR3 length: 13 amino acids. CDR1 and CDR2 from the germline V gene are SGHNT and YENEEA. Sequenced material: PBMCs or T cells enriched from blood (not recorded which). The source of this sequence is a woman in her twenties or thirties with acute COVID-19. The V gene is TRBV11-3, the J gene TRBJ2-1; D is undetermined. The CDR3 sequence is CASSLSMDNEQFF. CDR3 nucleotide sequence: TGTGCCAGCAGCTTAAGCATGGACAATGAGCAGTTCTTC.